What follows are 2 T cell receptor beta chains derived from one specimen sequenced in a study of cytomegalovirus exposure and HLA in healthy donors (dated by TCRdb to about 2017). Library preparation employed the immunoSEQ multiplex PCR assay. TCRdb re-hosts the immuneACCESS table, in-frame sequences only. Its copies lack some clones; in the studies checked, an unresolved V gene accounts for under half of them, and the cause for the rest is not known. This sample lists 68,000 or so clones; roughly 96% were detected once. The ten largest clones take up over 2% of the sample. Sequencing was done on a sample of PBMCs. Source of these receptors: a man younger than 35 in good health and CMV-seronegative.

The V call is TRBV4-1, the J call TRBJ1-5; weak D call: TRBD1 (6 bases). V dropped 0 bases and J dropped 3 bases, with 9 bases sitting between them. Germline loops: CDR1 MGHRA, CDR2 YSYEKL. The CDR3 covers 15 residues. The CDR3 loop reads CASSQDGQSNQPQHF. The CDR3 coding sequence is TGCGCCAGCAGCCAAGACGGACAGTCCAATCAGCCCCAGCATTTT.

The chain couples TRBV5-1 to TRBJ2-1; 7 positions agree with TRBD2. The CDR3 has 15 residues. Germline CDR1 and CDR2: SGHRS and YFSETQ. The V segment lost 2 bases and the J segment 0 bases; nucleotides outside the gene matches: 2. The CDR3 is CASSLRTSSYNEQFF. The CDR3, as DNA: TGCGCCAGCAGCTTACGGACTAGCTCCTACAATGAGCAGTTCTTC.